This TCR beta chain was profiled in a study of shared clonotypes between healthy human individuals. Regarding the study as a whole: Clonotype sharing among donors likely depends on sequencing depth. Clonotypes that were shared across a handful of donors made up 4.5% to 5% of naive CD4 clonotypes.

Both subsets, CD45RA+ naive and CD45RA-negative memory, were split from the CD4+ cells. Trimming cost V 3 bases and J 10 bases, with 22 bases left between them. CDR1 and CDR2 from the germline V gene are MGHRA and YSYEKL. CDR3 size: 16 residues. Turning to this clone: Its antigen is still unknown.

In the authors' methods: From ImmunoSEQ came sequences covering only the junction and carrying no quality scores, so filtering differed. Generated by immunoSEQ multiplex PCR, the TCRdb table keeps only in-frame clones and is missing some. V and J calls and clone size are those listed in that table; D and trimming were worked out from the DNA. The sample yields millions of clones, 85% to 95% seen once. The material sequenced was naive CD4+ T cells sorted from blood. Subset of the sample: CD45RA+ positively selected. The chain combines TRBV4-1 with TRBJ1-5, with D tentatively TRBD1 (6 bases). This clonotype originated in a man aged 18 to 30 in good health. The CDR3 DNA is TGCGCCAGCAGCCAGGGTATCGGGACACCCGGGGGACCCCAGCATTTT. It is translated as CASSQGIGTPGGPQHF.